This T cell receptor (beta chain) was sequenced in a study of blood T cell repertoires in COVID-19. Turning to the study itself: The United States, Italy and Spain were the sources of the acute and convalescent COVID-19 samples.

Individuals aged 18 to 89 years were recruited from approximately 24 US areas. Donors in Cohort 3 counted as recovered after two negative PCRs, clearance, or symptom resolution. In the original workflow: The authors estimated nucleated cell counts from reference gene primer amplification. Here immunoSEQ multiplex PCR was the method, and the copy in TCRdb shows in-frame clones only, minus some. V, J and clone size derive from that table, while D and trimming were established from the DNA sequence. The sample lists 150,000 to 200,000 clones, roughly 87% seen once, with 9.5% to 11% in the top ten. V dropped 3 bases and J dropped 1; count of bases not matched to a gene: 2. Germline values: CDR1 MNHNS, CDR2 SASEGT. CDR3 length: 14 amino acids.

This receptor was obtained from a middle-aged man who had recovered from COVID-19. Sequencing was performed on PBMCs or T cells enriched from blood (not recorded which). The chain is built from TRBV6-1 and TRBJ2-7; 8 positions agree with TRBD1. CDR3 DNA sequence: TGTGCCAGCAGTGAGAGACAGGGGTCCTACGAGCAGTACTTC. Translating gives CASSERQGSYEQYF.